A single sample gave rise to the 16 T cell receptor beta chains below, sequenced in a study of blood T cell repertoires in COVID-19. The data were produced by immunoSEQ multiplex PCR, yet TCRdb's version contains in-frame clones alone and is incomplete. The sample carries some 80,000 clones, roughly 80% recorded once. The sample consisted of peripheral blood. Receptor source: a human donor in a cohort sampled during active COVID-19.

This sequence joins TRBV5-1 and TRBJ2-3, with 8 bases identical to TRBD2. CDR1 SGHRS and CDR2 YFSETQ come from the germline V gene. This CDR3 is built from 14 residues. The V and J ends lost 2 bases and 4 bases, in that order; junction bases with no gene match: 3. The CDR3 DNA is TGCGCCAGCAGCTTTGGACTAGCTTCAGATACGCAGTATTTT. This codes for CASSFGLASDTQYF. Variable domain in full (rest from reference TRBV5-1 and TRBJ2-3): KAGVTQTPRYLIKTRGQQVTLSCSPISGHRSVSWYQQTPGQGLQFLFEYFSETQRNKGNFPGRFSGRQFSNSRSEMNVSTLELGDSALYLCASSFGLASDTQYFGPGTRLTVL.

Written as DNA, the CDR3 is TGTGCCAGCAGTTACTCGATAGCGGGAGATACGCAGTATTTT. Its translation is CASSYSIAGDTQYF. The chain has TRBV6-6 and TRBJ2-3, with 7 nucleotides matching TRBD2. With V trimmed by 0 bases and J by 5 bases, 2 bases remained unmatched. Germline V gene data show CDR1 as MNHNY and CDR2 as SVGAGI (reference sequence). CDR3 size: 14 residues.

The chain joins TRBV21-1 to TRBJ2-3; no check of the table's D call, TRBD2, against the DNA was made. TRBV21-1 is tagged as a pseudogene. The CDR3 loop spans 16 amino acids. DNA for the CDR3: TGTGCCAGCAGCACCACCGGGACTAGCGGCACAGATACGCAGTATTTT. The encoded protein is CASSTTGTSGTDTQYF.

V gene TRBV3-1 (or the pseudogene TRBV3-2) combines with J gene TRBJ2-2; D might be TRBD1 (6 bases). The CDR3 is 15 residues long. Trimming removed 2 bases from V and 3 bases from J, with 10 bases in between. The germline V gene has CDR1 LGHDT and CDR2 YNNKEL (reference sequence). The CDR3 reads CASSQPGVYTGELFF. The CDR3 nucleotides are TGTGCCAGCAGCCAACCAGGGGTCTACACCGGGGAGCTGTTTTTT.

The V and J genes are TRBV5-4 and TRBJ2-7; 7 bases fit TRBD1. Germline V lookup: CDR1 SGHNT, CDR2 YYREEE (reference sequence). The CDR3 has 15 residues. The J segment lost 2 bases and the V segment lost 3 bases, leaving 8 bases of the junction unmatched. CDR3 sequence: CASSYEGAKAYEQYF. The CDR3 DNA is TGTGCCAGCAGCTATGAGGGGGCGAAAGCCTACGAGCAGTACTTC.

J is TRBJ1-2 and V is TRBV11-2; D possibly corresponds to TRBD1 (6 bases). Deletions cut 1 base from V and 4 bases from J, with 13 bases between. The CDR3 covers 15 residues. Germline CDR1 and CDR2: SGHAT and FQNNGV. The CDR3 loop is CASSLVLTGTYGYTF. The CDR3 nucleotides read TGTGCCAGCAGCTTAGTTCTTACAGGGACCTATGGCTACACCTTC. Full variable domain (missing parts from reference TRBV11-2 and TRBJ1-2): EAGVAQSPRYKIIEKRQSVAFWCNPISGHATLYWYQQILGQGPKLLIQFQNNGVVDDSQLPKDRFSAERLKGVDSTLKIQPAKLEDSAVYLCASSLVLTGTYGYTFGSGTRLTVV.

CDR3 protein: CASSADTNQPQHF. The CDR3 DNA is TGTGCCAGCAGTGCAGACACAAATCAGCCCCAGCATTTT. The chain uses TRBV2 and TRBJ1-5; D unclear. The CDR3 totals 13 residues. CDR1 and CDR2 from the germline V gene are SNHLY and FYNNEI. V shed 4 bases and J shed 4 bases, with 8 bases lying between them.

The chain links TRBV30 to TRBJ2-7; TRBD2 is a possible D gene (6 bases). Germline V gene data show CDR1 as GTSNPN and CDR2 as SVGIG (reference sequence). Trimming removed 4 bases from V and 4 bases from J, with 20 bases in between. The CDR3 is 15 residues long. The CDR3 DNA is TGTGCCTGGATTGGAGGGAAGTCCGGACTTTACGAGCAGTACTTC. Amino acid sequence: CAWIGGKSGLYEQYF.

V gene TRBV4-2 combines with J gene TRBJ2-1; 10 positions match TRBD1. The germline gives CDR1 LGHNA, CDR2 YNFKEQ. The CDR3 is 16 residues long. Trimming at V came to 4 bases and at J to 7 bases, leaving 10 bases not matched to a gene. As DNA, the CDR3 is TGTGCCAGCAGCCCTTCCGGGACAGGGGTTAGTAATGAGCAGTTCTTC. Amino acid sequence: CASSPSGTGVSNEQFF.

This chain uses TRBV7-2 with TRBJ2-1; 9 nucleotides agree with TRBD2. The CDR3 runs 14 residues. V dropped 0 bases and J dropped 9; count of bases not matched to a gene: 3. Germline V gene lookup returns CDR1 SGHTA and CDR2 FQGNSA. CDR3: CASSLAQTSGEQFF. CDR3 in DNA: TGTGCCAGCAGCTTAGCGCAGACTAGCGGTGAGCAGTTCTTC.

This chain uses TRBV5-1 with TRBJ2-7; D uncertain. Germline loops: CDR1 SGHRS, CDR2 YFSETQ. The CDR3 consists of 9 residues. Trimming pared 4 bases from V and 7 bases from J, leaving 3 bases between. This CDR3 reads CASSPEQYF. CDR3 in DNA: TGCGCCAGCAGCCCAGAGCAGTACTTC.

The rearrangement links TRBV2 to TRBJ2-5, with 12 bases fitting TRBD1. The CDR3 is 14 amino acids. Germline assignment: CDR1 SNHLY and CDR2 FYNNEI. J lost 5 bases, V lost 6 bases, and 4 bases had no gene match. Written as DNA, the CDR3 is TGTGCCAGCAGGGGACAGGGGGCAGGGGAGACCCAGTACTTC. It yields the protein CASRGQGAGETQYF.

This chain joins TRBV30 and TRBJ1-6; the match to TRBD1 covers 8 bases. V shed 0 bases, J shed 7 bases, and the junction held 2 bases outside the gene matches. This CDR3 is 14 amino acids long. From germline, CDR1 is GTSNPN and CDR2 SVGIG (reference sequence). The CDR3 sequence: CAWSVGTGNSPLHF. The CDR3 DNA reads as TGTGCCTGGAGTGTCGGGACAGGAAATTCACCCCTCCACTTT.

This clone was counted only a few times. Here the CDR3 reads CASSLDRSSYEQYF. For the CDR3, the DNA is TGTGCCAGCAGCTTAGACAGGAGCTCCTACGAGCAGTACTTC. V is TRBV7-8 and J is TRBJ2-7, with a possible D match to TRBD1 (5 bases). The CDR3 is 14 residues long. The V gene lost 1 base and the J gene lost 0 bases, with 7 bases spanning the gap. The V gene's germline CDR1 is SGHVS and CDR2 FQNEAQ.

V usage is TRBV10-1 and J usage is TRBJ1-3; tentative D call: TRBD1 (5 bases). The CDR3 has 13 residues. CDR1 and CDR2 from the germline V gene are WNHNN and SYGVQD (reference sequence). V lost 6 bases and J 3 bases, leaving 9 bases between the germline ends. Written as DNA, the CDR3 is TGCGCCAGCAGACCAGACAGTGGAAACACCATATATTTT. Translated, it gives CASRPDSGNTIYF.

The V and J genes are TRBV9 and TRBJ1-6; unclear D gene. CDR1 and CDR2 (germline): SGDLS, YYNGEE. The CDR3 spans 15 residues. Trimming took off 2 bases at V and 8 bases at J, with 14 bases between the two ends. The CDR3 spells CASSVTFLGDSPLHF. In DNA form, the CDR3 reads TGTGCCAGCAGCGTTACCTTCCTCGGGGATTCACCCCTCCACTTT.